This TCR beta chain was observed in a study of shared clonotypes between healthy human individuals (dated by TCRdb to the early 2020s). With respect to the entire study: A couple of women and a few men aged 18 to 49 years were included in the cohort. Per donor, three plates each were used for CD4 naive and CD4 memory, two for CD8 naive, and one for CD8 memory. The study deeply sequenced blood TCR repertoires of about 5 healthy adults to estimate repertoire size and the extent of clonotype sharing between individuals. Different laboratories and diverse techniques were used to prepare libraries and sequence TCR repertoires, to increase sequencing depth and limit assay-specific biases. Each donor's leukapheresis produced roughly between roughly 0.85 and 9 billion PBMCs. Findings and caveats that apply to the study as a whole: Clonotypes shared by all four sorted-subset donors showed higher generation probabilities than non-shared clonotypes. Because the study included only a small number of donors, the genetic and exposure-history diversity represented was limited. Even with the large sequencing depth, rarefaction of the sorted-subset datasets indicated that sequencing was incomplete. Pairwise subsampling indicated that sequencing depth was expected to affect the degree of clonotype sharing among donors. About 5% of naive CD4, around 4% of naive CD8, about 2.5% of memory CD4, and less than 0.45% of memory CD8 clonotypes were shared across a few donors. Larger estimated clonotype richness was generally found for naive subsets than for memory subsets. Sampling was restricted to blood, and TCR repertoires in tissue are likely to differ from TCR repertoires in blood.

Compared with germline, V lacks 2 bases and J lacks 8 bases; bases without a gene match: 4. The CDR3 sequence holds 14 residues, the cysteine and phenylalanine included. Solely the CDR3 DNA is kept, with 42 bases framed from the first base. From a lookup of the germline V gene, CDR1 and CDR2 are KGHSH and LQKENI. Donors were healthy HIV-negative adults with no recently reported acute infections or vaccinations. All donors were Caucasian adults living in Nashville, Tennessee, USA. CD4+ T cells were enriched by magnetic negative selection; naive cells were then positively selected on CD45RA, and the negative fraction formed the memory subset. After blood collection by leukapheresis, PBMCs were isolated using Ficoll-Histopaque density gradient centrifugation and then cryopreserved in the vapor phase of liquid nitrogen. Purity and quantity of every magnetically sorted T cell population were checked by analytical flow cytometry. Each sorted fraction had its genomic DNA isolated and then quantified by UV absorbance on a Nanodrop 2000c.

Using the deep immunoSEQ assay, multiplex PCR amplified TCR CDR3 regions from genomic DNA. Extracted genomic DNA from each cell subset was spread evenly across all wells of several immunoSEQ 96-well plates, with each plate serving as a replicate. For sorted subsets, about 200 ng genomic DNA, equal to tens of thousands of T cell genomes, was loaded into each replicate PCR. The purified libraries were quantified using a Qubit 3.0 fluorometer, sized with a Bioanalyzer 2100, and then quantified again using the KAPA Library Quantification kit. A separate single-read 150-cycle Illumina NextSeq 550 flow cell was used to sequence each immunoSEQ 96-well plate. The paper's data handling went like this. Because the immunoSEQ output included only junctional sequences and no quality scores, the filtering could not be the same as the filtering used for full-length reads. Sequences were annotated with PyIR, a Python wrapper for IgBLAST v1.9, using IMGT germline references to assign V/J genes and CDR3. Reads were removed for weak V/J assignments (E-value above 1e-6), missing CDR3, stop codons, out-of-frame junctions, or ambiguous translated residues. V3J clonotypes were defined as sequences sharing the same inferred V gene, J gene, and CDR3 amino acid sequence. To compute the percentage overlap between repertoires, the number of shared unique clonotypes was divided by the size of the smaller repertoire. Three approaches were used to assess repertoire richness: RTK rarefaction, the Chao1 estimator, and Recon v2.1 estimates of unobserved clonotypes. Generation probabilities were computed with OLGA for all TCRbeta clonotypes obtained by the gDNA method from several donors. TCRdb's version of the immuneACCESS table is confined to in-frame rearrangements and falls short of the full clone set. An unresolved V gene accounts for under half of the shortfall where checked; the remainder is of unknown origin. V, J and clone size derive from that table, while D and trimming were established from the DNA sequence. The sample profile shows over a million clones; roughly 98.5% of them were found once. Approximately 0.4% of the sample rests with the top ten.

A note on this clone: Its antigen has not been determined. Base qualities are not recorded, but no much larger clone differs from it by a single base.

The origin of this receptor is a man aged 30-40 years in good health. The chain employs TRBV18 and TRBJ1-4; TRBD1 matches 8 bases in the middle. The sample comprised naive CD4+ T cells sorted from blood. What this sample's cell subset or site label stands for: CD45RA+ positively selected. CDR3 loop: CASSPDRGQEKLFF. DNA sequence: TGTGCCAGCTCACCAGACAGGGGCCAGGAAAAACTGTTTTTT.